Shown below are 22 T cell receptor beta chains from a single sample sequenced in a study of cytomegalovirus exposure and HLA in healthy donors. PCR primers comprised 60 Vbeta and 13 Jbeta primers. The repertoire was sequenced with immunoSEQ multiplex PCR; TCRdb's copy has only in-frame clones and lacks some. The data hold tens of thousands of clones, with roughly 80% observed a single time. Material: PBMCs. The receptors originated from a woman between 35 and 50 years old in good health and CMV-seropositive.

This clone was seen a single time. The gene calls are TRBV18 and TRBJ2-3, with 8 bases fitting TRBD2. Germline trimming cut 3 bases from V and 7 bases from J; bases unmatched to any gene: 9. The CDR3 consists of 15 residues. Germline CDR1 is KGHSH and CDR2 is LQKENI. The CDR3 nucleotides are TGTGCCAGCTCACCCCTACCGCGGGGGGAATATACGCAGTATTTT. It translates to CASSPLPRGEYTQYF.

This chain uses TRBV28 with TRBJ2-7; the match to TRBD1 covers 7 bases. Per germline, CDR1 MDHEN and CDR2 SYDVKM. The CDR3 is 14 residues long. The trim removed 8 bases at V and 5 bases at J, leaving 12 bases unmatched. CDR3 coding DNA: TGTGCCAGCTACCTGCAGGGGGTAGTCCACGAGCAGTACTTC. Translated, it gives CASYLQGVVHEQYF.

The chain employs TRBV6-1 and TRBJ2-7; D is perhaps TRBD1 (6 bases). V lost 2 bases to trimming and J lost 3 bases, with 14 bases between them. The CDR3 runs to 15 residues. Per the germline V gene, CDR1 is MNHNS and CDR2 is SASEGT. CDR3 sequence (DNA): TGTGCCAGCAGTGAAAGAGGACAGCCATTCTACGAGCAGTACTTC. It translates to CASSERGQPFYEQYF.

J is TRBJ1-2 and V is TRBV12-5; D gene unclear. The CDR3 runs 16 residues. The germline V and J ends were trimmed by 1 base and 0 bases, with 12 bases remaining between them. CDR1 and CDR2 from the germline V gene are LGHNT and FRNRAP. The CDR3 is CASGLDPPGANYGYTF. CDR3 bases: TGTGCTAGTGGTTTGGATCCCCCCGGTGCTAACTATGGCTACACCTTC.

With respect to this clone: An end of the junction does not agree with germline; a read error may underlie this. The chain carries TRBV7-9 and TRBJ2-3; D is unresolved. The CDR3 spans 12 residues. The V gene's germline CDR1 is SEHNR and CDR2 FQNEAQ (reference sequence). The CDR3 DNA reads TGTTCCAGCAGCAAATCAACAGATACGCAGTATTTT. It translates to CSSSKSTDTQYF.

The chain carries TRBV7-3 and TRBJ2-1; 9 bases are a match to TRBD1. The germline V gene has CDR1 SGHTA and CDR2 FQGTGA. This CDR3 comprises 19 residues. V gave up 3 bases and J gave up 0 bases; unmatched junction bases: 12. CDR3: CASSFQVTGGGSSYNEQFF. The CDR3 DNA reads TGTGCCAGCAGCTTCCAGGTTACAGGGGGCGGGAGCTCCTACAATGAGCAGTTCTTC.

CDR3 in DNA: TGTGCCAGCACCTGGCGGGGGGTGTCTAACACAGATACGCAGTATTTT. Residues: CASTWRGVSNTDTQYF. This rearrangement joins TRBV7-8 to TRBJ2-3, with TRBD2 matching over 8 bases. The V and J ends lost 7 bases and 2 bases, in that order; junction bases with no gene match: 11. The CDR3 length is 16 residues. CDR1 is SGHVS and CDR2 is FQNEAQ in the germline V gene.

The genes are TRBV4-3 and TRBJ1-2; 9 bases align to TRBD1. The CDR3 is 14 residues long. The V segment lost 3 bases and the J segment 4 bases; nucleotides outside the gene matches: 3. Germline V gene sequence: CDR1 LGHNA, CDR2 YSLEER. The CDR3 DNA reads as TGCGCCAGCAGCCATGACAGGGGGGGCTATGGCTACACCTTC. It codes for CASSHDRGGYGYTF.

DNA for the CDR3: TGTGCCATCAGGAGAGGGGGCAATGAGCAGTTCTTC. Its translation is CAIRRGGNEQFF. The V gene is TRBV10-3, the J gene TRBJ2-1, with a weak D call TRBD1 (6 bases). Looked up from germline, CDR1 is ENHRY and CDR2 is SYGVKD. This CDR3 is 12 amino acids long. V was cut by 6 bases and J by 6 bases, with 9 bases left in between.

This clone showed up just once. The genes are TRBV11-2 and TRBJ1-1, with unresolved D. Germline V gene lookup returns CDR1 SGHAT and CDR2 FQNNGV. This CDR3 is 14 amino acids long. The V and J ends lost 4 bases and 1 base respectively, with 10 bases between them. The chain's CDR3 is CASSSRQKNTEAFF. The CDR3 DNA sequence: TGTGCCAGCAGCTCCCGCCAGAAGAACACTGAAGCTTTCTTT.

The chain is built from TRBV7-9 and TRBJ2-1, with 9 bases matching TRBD2. The CDR3 runs to 16 residues. V lost 6 bases and J lost 5; bases outside the gene matches: 11. From germline, CDR1 is SEHNR and CDR2 FQNEAQ (reference sequence). CDR3 sequence reads: CASRLTAGGRDNEQFF. The DNA for the CDR3 is TGTGCCAGCAGGCTAACTGCGGGAGGGCGGGACAATGAGCAGTTCTTC.

This rearrangement joins TRBV5-4 to TRBJ2-1, with 15 bases lining up with TRBD2. CDR3 size: 16 residues. Losses at the gene ends were 4 bases for V and 9 bases for J; bases not matched to a gene: 8. Germline loops: CDR1 SGHNT, CDR2 YYREEE (reference sequence). This chain's CDR3 is CASSPTPGLAGGEQFF. The CDR3 region has the DNA TGTGCCAGCAGCCCAACCCCGGGACTAGCGGGGGGTGAGCAGTTCTTC. Filled out from reference TRBV5-4 and TRBJ2-1, the complete variable domain reads ETGVTQSPTHLIKTRGQQVTLRCSSQSGHNTVSWYQQALGQGPQFIFQYYREEENGRGNFPPRFSGLQFPNYSSELNVNALELDDSALYLCASSPTPGLAGGEQFFGPGTRLTVL.

The rearrangement joins TRBV18 to TRBJ2-6; 10 nucleotides match TRBD1. Germline CDR1 is KGHSH and CDR2 is LQKENI. With 2 bases clipped from V and 4 bases from J, the junction kept 2 bases outside the gene matches. The CDR3 has 16 residues. The CDR3, as DNA: TGTGCCAGCTCACCAGGGACAGGGGCCGGGGCCAACGTCCTGACTTTC. Amino acids: CASSPGTGAGANVLTF.

V usage is TRBV2 and J usage is TRBJ1-1, with a weak D call TRBD1 (6 bases). CDR1 is SNHLY and CDR2 is FYNNEI in the germline V gene. The CDR3 is 12 residues long. The V and J ends lost 7 bases and 5 bases respectively, with 11 bases between them. This CDR3 is CASMTGQTEAFF. In DNA, the CDR3 is TGTGCCAGCATGACTGGACAGACTGAAGCTTTCTTT.

This rearrangement joins TRBV2 to TRBJ1-1; maybe TRBD1 (5 bases). Trimming removed 0 bases at V and 5 bases at J, with 10 bases between. The germline V gene has CDR1 SNHLY and CDR2 FYNNEI. The CDR3 spans 14 residues. Written as DNA, the CDR3 is TGTGCCAGCAGTGAAGCGGGGCCCGGTACTGAAGCTTTCTTT. Amino acid sequence: CASSEAGPGTEAFF.

The CDR3 nucleotides are TGCGCCAGCAGCTCGGGACTAGCGTTAAGAACAGATACGCAGTATTTT. It codes for CASSSGLALRTDTQYF. The genes are TRBV5-1 and TRBJ2-3; 10 bases line up with TRBD2. The V gene's germline CDR1 is SGHRS and CDR2 YFSETQ. V was clipped by 3 bases and J by 3 bases; unmatched bases: 7. The CDR3 extends over 16 amino acids.

The V and J genes are TRBV5-1 and TRBJ2-7; 8 positions match TRBD2. The CDR3 is made up of 16 amino acids. With 4 bases clipped from V and 1 base from J, the junction kept 10 bases outside the gene matches. Germline loops: CDR1 SGHRS, CDR2 YFSETQ. The CDR3 nucleotides read TGCGCCAGCAGCGGGGGGCGGGGGGACTTTTCCTACGAGCAGTACTTC. Translating gives CASSGGRGDFSYEQYF. Together with reference TRBV5-1 and TRBJ2-7, the CDR3 gives the full variable domain: KAGVTQTPRYLIKTRGQQVTLSCSPISGHRSVSWYQQTPGQGLQFLFEYFSETQRNKGNFPGRFSGRQFSNSRSEMNVSTLELGDSALYLCASSGGRGDFSYEQYFGPGTRLTVT.

V and J are TRBV25-1 and TRBJ2-2, with 7 bases fitting TRBD1. Germline trimming cut 4 bases from V and 3 bases from J; bases unmatched to any gene: 2. This CDR3 spans 14 amino acids. Germline loops: CDR1 MGHDK, CDR2 SYGVNS. CDR3 sequence: CASSGQGDTGELFF. Here the CDR3 DNA reads TGTGCCAGCAGTGGGCAGGGGGACACCGGGGAGCTGTTTTTT.

This clone was seen a few times. The rearrangement links TRBV28 to TRBJ1-2, with 7 bases lining up with TRBD1. Germline values: CDR1 MDHEN, CDR2 SYDVKM. Losses at the gene ends were 4 bases for V and 4 bases for J; bases not matched to a gene: 0. The CDR3 totals 12 residues. The CDR3 spells CASSSGGYGYTF. The CDR3, as DNA: TGTGCCAGCAGTTCAGGGGGCTATGGCTACACCTTC.

This clone occurred once. V gene TRBV5-5 combines with J gene TRBJ2-7; D remains unclear. This CDR3 contains 13 residues. CDR1 SGHKS and CDR2 YYEKEE come from the germline V gene (reference sequence). Trimming took off 0 bases at V and 2 bases at J, with 6 bases between the two ends. CDR3 sequence reads: CASSLGVPYEQYF. CDR3 sequence (DNA): TGTGCCAGCAGCTTGGGAGTCCCCTACGAGCAGTACTTC.

The V and J genes are TRBV29-1 and TRBJ2-3; 8 bases map to TRBD1. V was clipped by 4 bases and J by 0 bases; unmatched bases: 6. Per germline, CDR1 SQVTM and CDR2 ANQGSEA. This CDR3 comprises 15 residues. The DNA of the CDR3 is TGCAGCGTTGTGGCGTACAGGGGGAGCACAGATACGCAGTATTTT. Its protein product is CSVVAYRGSTDTQYF.

This clone was found once. The chain uses TRBV4-3 and TRBJ2-3, with 7 positions matching TRBD2. CDR3 size: 18 residues. V shed 4 bases, J shed 1 base, and the junction held 14 bases outside the gene matches. Germline values: CDR1 LGHNA, CDR2 YSLEER. The CDR3 reads CASSRDYLNERGTDTQYF. DNA for the CDR3: TGCGCCAGCAGCCGGGACTACTTGAACGAGCGGGGCACAGATACGCAGTATTTT.